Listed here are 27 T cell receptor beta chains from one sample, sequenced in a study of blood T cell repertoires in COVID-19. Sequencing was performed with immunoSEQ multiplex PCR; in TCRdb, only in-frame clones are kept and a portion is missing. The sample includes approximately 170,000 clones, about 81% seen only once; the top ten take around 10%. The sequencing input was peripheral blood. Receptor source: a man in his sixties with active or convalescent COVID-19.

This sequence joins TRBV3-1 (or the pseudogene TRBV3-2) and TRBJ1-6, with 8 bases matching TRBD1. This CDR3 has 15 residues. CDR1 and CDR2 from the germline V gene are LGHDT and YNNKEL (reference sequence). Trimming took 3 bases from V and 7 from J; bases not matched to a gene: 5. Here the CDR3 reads CASSHRQGKNSPLHF. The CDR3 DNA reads TGTGCCAGCAGCCATCGACAGGGGAAGAATTCACCCCTCCACTTT.

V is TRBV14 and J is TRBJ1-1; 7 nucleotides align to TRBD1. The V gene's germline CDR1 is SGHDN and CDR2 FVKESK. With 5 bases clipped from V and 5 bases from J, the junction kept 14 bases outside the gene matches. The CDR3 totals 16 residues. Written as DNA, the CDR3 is TGTGCCAGCAGCTCCAGGGGGGACGGTCGTATGACTGAAGCTTTCTTT. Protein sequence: CASSSRGDGRMTEAFF.

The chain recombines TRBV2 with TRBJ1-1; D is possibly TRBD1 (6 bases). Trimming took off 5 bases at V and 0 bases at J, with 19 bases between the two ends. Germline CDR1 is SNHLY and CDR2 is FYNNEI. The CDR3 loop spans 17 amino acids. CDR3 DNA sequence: TGTGCCAGCAGTTTGGGGGGGCGGATCTCAATGAACACTGAAGCTTTCTTT. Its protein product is CASSLGGRISMNTEAFF.

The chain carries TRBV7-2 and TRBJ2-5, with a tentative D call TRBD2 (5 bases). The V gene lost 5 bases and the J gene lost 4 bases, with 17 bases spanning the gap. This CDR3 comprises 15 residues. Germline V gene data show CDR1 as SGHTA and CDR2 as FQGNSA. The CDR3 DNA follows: TGTGCCAGCAGCCCCTTCTTTGGAGGAGGAGAGACCCAGTACTTC. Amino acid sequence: CASSPFFGGGETQYF.

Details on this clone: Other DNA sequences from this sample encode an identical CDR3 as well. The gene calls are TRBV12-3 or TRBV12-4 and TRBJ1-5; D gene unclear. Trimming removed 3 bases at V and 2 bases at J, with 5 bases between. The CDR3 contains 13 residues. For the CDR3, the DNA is TGTGCCAGCAGTTTCGGAGGCAATCAGCCCCAGCATTTT. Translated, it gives CASSFGGNQPQHF.

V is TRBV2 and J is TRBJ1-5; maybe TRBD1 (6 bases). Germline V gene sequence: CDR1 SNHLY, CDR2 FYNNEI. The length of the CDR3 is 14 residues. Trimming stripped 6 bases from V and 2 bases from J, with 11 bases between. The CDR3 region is CASSGRGGNQPQHF. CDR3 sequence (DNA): TGTGCCAGCAGCGGCAGGGGTGGCAATCAGCCCCAGCATTTT.

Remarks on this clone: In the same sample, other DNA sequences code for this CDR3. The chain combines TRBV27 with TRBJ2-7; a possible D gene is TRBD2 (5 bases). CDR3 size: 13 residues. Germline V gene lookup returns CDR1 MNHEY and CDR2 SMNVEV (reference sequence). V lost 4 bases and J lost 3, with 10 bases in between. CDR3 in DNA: TGTGCCAGCAGTTCACTAGGGAACTACGAGCAGTACTTC. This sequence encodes CASSSLGNYEQYF.

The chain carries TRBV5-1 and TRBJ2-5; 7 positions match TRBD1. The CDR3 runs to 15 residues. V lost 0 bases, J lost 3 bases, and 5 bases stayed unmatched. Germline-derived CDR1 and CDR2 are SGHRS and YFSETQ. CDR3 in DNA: TGCGCCAGCAGCTTGGGGGCACAGGGGAAAGAGACCCAGTACTTC. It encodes CASSLGAQGKETQYF.

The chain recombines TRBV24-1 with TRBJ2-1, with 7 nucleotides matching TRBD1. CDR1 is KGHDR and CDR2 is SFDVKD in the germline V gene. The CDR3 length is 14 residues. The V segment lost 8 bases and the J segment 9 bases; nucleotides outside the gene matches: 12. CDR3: CATKGTAIASEQFF. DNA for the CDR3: TGTGCCACCAAAGGGACAGCTATAGCGAGTGAGCAGTTCTTC.

The CDR3 bases are TGTGCCAGTACCCACGAGACAGAAAACTATCTTGGCTACACCTTC. This encodes CASTHETENYLGYTF. The chain joins TRBV19 to TRBJ1-2; tentative D call: TRBD1 (5 bases). The CDR3 has 15 amino acids. Trimming left V 7 bases short and J 7 bases short, with 22 bases between. Germline-derived CDR1 and CDR2 are LNHDA and SQIVND (reference sequence). Filled out from reference TRBV19 and TRBJ1-2, the complete variable domain reads DGGITQSPKYLFRKEGQNVTLSCEQNLNHDAMYWYRQDPGQGLRLIYYSQIVNDFQKGDIAEGYSVSREKKESFPLTVTSAQKNPTAFYLCASTHETENYLGYTFGSGTRLTVV.

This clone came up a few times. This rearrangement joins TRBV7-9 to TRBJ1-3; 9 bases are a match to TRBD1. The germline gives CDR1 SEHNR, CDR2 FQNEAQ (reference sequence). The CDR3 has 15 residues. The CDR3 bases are TGTGCGACGGGACAGGGAACAATCTCTGGAAACACCATATATTTT. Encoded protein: CATGQGTISGNTIYF.

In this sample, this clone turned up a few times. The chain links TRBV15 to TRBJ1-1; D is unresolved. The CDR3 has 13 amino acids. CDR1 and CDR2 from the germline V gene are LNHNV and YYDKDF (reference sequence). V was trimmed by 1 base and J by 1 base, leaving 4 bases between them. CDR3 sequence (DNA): TGTGCCACCAGCAGAGGACAGAACACTGAAGCTTTCTTT. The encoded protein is CATSRGQNTEAFF.

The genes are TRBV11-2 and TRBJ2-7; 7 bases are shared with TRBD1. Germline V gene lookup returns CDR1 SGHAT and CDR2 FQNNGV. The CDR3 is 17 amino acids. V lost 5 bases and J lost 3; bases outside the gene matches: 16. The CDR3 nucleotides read TGTGCCAGCAGCCTTACCCTCAGGGGGACAGACTTCTACGAGCAGTACTTC. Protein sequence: CASSLTLRGTDFYEQYF.

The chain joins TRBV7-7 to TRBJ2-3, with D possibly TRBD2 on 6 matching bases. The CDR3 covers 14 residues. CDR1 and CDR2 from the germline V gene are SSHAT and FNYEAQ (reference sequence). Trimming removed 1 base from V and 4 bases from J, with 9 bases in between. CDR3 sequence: CASSLELASDTQYF. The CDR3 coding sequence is TGTGCCAGCAGCTTAGAGCTAGCGTCAGATACGCAGTATTTT. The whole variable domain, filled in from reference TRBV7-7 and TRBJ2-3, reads GAGVSQSPRYKVTKRGQDVTLRCDPISSHATLYWYQQALGQGPEFLTYFNYEAQPDKSGLPSDRFSAERPEGSISTLTIQRTEQRDSAMYRCASSLELASDTQYFGPGTRLTVL.

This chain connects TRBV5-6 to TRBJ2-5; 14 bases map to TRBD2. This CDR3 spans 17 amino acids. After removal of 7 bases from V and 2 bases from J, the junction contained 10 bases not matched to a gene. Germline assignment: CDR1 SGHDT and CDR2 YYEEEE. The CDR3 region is CASSEGTSGRGQETQYF. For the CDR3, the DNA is TGTGCCAGCTCGGAGGGGACTAGCGGGAGAGGGCAAGAGACCCAGTACTTC.

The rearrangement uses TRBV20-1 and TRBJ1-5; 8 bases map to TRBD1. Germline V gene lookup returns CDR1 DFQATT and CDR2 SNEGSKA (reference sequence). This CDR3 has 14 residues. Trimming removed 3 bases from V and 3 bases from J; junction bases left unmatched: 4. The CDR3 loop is CSASRQGNNQPQHF. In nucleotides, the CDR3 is TGCAGTGCTAGTAGACAGGGGAACAATCAGCCCCAGCATTTT.

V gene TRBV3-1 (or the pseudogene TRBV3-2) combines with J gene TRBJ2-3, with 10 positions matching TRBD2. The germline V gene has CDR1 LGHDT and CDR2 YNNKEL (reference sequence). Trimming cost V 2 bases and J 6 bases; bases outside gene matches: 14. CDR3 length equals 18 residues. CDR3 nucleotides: TGTGCCAGCAGCCAAAGGTTTACTAGCGGGGCGGGGGCGGATACGCAGTATTTT. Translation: CASSQRFTSGAGADTQYF.

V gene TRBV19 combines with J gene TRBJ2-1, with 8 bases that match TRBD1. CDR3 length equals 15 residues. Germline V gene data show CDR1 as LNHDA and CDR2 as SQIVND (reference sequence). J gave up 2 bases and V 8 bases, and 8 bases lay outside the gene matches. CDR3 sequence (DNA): TGTGCCAGTGCAGGGGGCGGTTCGCCCTACAATGAGCAGTTCTTC. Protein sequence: CASAGGGSPYNEQFF.

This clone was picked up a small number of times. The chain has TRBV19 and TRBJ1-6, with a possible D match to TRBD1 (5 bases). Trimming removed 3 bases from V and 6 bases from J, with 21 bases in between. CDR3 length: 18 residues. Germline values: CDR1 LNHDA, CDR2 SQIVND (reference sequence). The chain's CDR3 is CASSMGYSAGGGNSPLHF. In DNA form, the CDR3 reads TGTGCCAGTAGTATGGGCTACTCGGCCGGCGGGGGTAATTCACCCCTCCACTTT.

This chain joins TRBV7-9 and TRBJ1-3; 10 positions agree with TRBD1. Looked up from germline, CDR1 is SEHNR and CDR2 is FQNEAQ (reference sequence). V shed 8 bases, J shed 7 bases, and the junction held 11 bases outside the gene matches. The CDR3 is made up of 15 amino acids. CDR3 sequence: CASGRQGANVNTIYF. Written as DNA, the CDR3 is TGTGCCAGCGGGCGACAGGGGGCTAATGTGAACACCATATATTTT.

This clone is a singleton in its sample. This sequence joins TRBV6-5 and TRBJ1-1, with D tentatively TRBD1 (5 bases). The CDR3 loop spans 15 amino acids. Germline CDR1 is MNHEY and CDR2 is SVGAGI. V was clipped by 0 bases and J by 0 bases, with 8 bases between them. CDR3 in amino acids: CASSYSWGVNTEAFF. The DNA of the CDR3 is TGTGCCAGCAGTTACTCATGGGGCGTGAACACTGAAGCTTTCTTT.

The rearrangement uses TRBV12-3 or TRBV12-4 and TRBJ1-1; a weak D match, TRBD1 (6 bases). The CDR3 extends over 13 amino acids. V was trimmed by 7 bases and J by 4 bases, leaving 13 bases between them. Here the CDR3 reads CASTPGDATEAFF. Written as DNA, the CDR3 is TGTGCCAGCACCCCAGGGGATGCCACTGAAGCTTTCTTT.

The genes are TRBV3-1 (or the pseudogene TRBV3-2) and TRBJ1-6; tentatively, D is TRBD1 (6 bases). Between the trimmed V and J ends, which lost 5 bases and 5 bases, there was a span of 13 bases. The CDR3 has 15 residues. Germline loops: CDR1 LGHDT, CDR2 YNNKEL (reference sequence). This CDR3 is CASSGRTANNSPLHF. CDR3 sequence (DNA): TGTGCCAGCAGCGGCCGGACAGCTAATAATTCACCCCTCCACTTT.

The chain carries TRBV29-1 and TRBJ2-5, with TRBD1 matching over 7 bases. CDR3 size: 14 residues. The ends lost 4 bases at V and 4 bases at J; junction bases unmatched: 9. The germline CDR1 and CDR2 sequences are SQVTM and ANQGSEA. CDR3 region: CSVGVSPGGETQYF. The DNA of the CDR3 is TGCAGCGTTGGAGTGTCGCCAGGGGGAGAGACCCAGTACTTC.

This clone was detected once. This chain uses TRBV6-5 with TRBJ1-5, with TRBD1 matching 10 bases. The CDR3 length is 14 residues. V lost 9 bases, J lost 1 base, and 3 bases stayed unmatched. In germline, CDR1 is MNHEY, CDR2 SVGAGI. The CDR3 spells CASRGQGSNQPQHF. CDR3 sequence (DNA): TGTGCCAGTCGGGGACAGGGGAGCAATCAGCCCCAGCATTTT.

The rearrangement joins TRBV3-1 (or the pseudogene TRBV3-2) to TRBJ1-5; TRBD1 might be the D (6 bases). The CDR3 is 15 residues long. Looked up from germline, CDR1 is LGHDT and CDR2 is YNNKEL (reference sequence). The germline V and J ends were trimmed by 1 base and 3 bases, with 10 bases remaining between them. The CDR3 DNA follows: TGTGCCAGCAGCCAAGGTGGGGGCAACAATCAGCCCCAGCATTTT. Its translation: CASSQGGGNNQPQHF.

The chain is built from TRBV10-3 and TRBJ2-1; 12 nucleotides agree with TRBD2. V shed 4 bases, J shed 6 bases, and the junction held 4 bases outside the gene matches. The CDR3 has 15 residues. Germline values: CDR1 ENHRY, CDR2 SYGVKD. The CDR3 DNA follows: TGTGCCATCAGTGCACTAGCGGGAGGACCCAATGAGCAGTTCTTC. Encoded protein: CAISALAGGPNEQFF.